This entry lists 6 T cell receptor beta chains sequenced from one sample in a study of cytomegalovirus exposure and HLA in healthy donors (dated by TCRdb to 2016 to 2017). Library preparation used the immunoSEQ multiplex PCR assay. The multiplex PCR relied on a mix of 60 forward primers for TCR Vbeta segments and 13 reverse primers for TCR Jbeta segments. TCRdb stores this immuneACCESS table with in-frame sequences only. Part of the clones is absent; in the studies checked, under half of the shortfall reflects unresolved V genes, and no reason is known for the rest. The sample data list 120,000 to 150,000 clones, and approximately 80% of these were observed just once. The ten top clones hold more than 10% of the sample. The source material was PBMCs. The source of these receptors is a man in his forties in good health and CMV-seropositive.

The rearrangement joins TRBV5-6 to TRBJ2-4; possible D gene TRBD1, 5 bases. V was pared by 0 bases and J by 0 bases, with 13 bases between. Germline V lookup: CDR1 SGHDT, CDR2 YYEEEE. This CDR3 is built from 17 residues. The CDR3: CASSLVGVQLAKNIQYF. For the CDR3, the DNA is TGTGCCAGCAGCTTGGTAGGGGTGCAACTAGCCAAAAACATTCAGTACTTC.

The J gene is TRBJ1-5, the V gene TRBV7-9; TRBD1 matches at 7 bases. This CDR3 is built from 13 residues. V was pared by 5 bases and J by 5 bases, with 3 bases of the junction left unmatched. Germline-derived CDR1 and CDR2 are SEHNR and FQNEAQ (reference sequence). The CDR3 DNA follows: TGTGCCAGCAGCCTAACAGGGGATCAGCCCCAGCATTTT. Amino acids: CASSLTGDQPQHF.

The chain has TRBV4-1 and TRBJ1-4, with D perhaps TRBD1 (6 bases). This CDR3 contains 15 residues. V was cut by 1 base and J by 5 bases, with 11 bases left in between. Germline V gives CDR1 MGHRA, CDR2 YSYEKL. The CDR3 coding sequence is TGCGCCAGCAGCCAAGGGACAGTTAAGAATGAAAAACTGTTTTTT. This gives the protein CASSQGTVKNEKLFF.

The CDR3 DNA reads as TGTGCCAGTAGTATCGGAGGGGCCTACGAGCAGTACTTC. Its translation is CASSIGGAYEQYF. The chain couples TRBV19 to TRBJ2-7; D perhaps matches TRBD2 (6 bases). With 3 bases removed from V and 2 bases from J, the gap between germline ends came to 8 bases. This CDR3 spans 13 amino acids. CDR1 and CDR2 (germline): LNHDA, SQIVND (reference sequence).

The chain is built from TRBV30 and TRBJ2-1; no firm D call. V was cut by 7 bases and J by 0 bases, with 7 bases left in between. The CDR3 contains 12 residues. The germline V gene encodes CDR1 GTSNPN and CDR2 SVGIG (reference sequence). This CDR3 reads CALSRSYNEQFF. CDR3 DNA: TGTGCCTTATCGCGCTCCTACAATGAGCAGTTCTTC.

V gene TRBV7-2 combines with J gene TRBJ2-1; 8 bases map to TRBD2. The germline V gene has CDR1 SGHTA and CDR2 FQGNSA. The CDR3 runs 16 residues. J gave up 8 bases and V 1 base, and 10 bases lay outside the gene matches. In DNA, the CDR3 is TGTGCCAGCAGCTTAGTAGGGGGACTAGATCATTATGAGCAGTTCTTC. As protein: CASSLVGGLDHYEQFF.